These 28 T cell receptor beta chains were all obtained from the same sample, sequenced in a study of T-cell reconstitution after alpha-beta-depleted transplantation in children. The TCRbeta library incorporated unique molecular identifiers. In TCRdb, the PCR reads were re-called with MiXCR into one record per CDR3 protein. The table has about 460,000 distinct CDR3 sequences, roughly a tenth seen once; the top ten hold approximately 2%. The specimen was PBMCs, collected before TCRalphabeta/CD19-depleted stem cell transplant. These receptor sequences come from a child between 2 and 9 years old with inherited bone marrow failure, due to receive a stem cell transplant.

The V and J genes are TRBV7-2 and TRBJ2-1, with TRBD2 matching over 11 bases. The CDR3 length is 15 residues. CDR1 SGHTA and CDR2 FQGNSA come from the germline V gene. The junction had 7 bases not matched to a gene; V was cut back by 5 bases and J by 7 bases. The CDR3, as DNA: TGTGCCAGCAGCCCGCGGGCTAGCGGGAGGAATGAGCAGTTCTTC. Protein product: CASSPRASGRNEQFF.

A remark on this clonotype: This clone may be a read error of a much larger clone one base away. V is TRBV5-1 and J is TRBJ2-2, with D maybe TRBD2 (5 bases). The CDR3 consists of 14 residues. Looked up from germline, CDR1 is SGHRS and CDR2 is YFSETQ. Here the CDR3 reads CASSLDPSTGELVF. The CDR3 coding sequence is TGCGCCAGCAGCTTGGACCCATCCACCGGGGAGCTGGTTTTT. Together with reference TRBV5-1 and TRBJ2-2, the CDR3 gives the full variable domain: KAGVTQTPRYLIKTRGQQVTLSCSPISGHRSVSWYQQTPGQGLQFLFEYFSETQRNKGNFPGRFSGRQFSNSRSEMNVSTLELGDSALYLCASSLDPSTGELVFGEGSRLTVL.

This clonotype was seen only a few times. The genes are TRBV12-3 or TRBV12-4 and TRBJ2-1, with 15 bases fitting TRBD2. Trimming at V came to 8 bases and at J to 9 bases, leaving 5 bases not matched to a gene. The CDR3 is 14 residues long. This CDR3 reads CASGPGLAGGEQFF. The CDR3, as DNA: TGTGCCAGCGGTCCGGGACTAGCGGGAGGTGAGCAGTTCTTC.

J is TRBJ2-7 and V is TRBV18; D might be TRBD1 or TRBD2, each matching 5 bases. The CDR3 consists of 14 residues. The V and J ends lost 2 bases and 2 bases respectively, with 10 bases between them. Germline V CDR1 and CDR2: KGHSH, LQKENI. The CDR3 region is CASSPRDGTYEQYF. The CDR3, as DNA: TGTGCCAGCTCACCAAGGGACGGAACCTACGAGCAGTACTTC.

The sample holds many counts of this clonotype. The genes are TRBV29-1 and TRBJ2-2, with 10 bases aligning to TRBD1. With V trimmed by 7 bases and J by 4 bases, 6 bases remained unmatched. The CDR3 is made up of 14 amino acids. Germline V gene sequence: CDR1 SQVTM, CDR2 ANQGSEA. CDR3 protein: CSAAGTGVTGELFF. CDR3 in DNA: TGCAGCGCGGCCGGGACAGGGGTCACCGGGGAGCTGTTTTTT.

This clonotype has a count of ten or more. V and J are TRBV20-1 and TRBJ1-1; D unresolved. V lost 3 bases and J lost 4, with 0 bases in between. CDR1 DFQATT and CDR2 SNEGSKA come from the germline V gene (reference sequence). The CDR3 contains 9 residues. Here the CDR3 reads CSASTEAFF. The CDR3, as DNA: TGCAGTGCTAGCACTGAAGCTTTCTTT.

Regarding this clonotype: Just one base apart from a much larger clone, this may be a read error. V is TRBV6-1 and J is TRBJ2-3; D is perhaps TRBD1 (6 bases). V lost 5 bases to trimming and J lost 2 bases, with 11 bases between them. This CDR3 region has 14 residues. In germline, CDR1 is MNHNS, CDR2 SASEGT. The CDR3 DNA reads as TGTGCCAGCAGTCTTCGGACAGTCACAGATACGCAGTATTTT. It yields the protein CASSLRTVTDTQYF.

In this sample, this clonotype turned up many times. The chain uses TRBV27 and TRBJ2-7; weak D call: TRBD1 (6 bases). The V gene's germline CDR1 is MNHEY and CDR2 SMNVEV (reference sequence). Trimming pared 5 bases from V and 2 bases from J, leaving 10 bases between. This CDR3 contains 13 residues. This chain's CDR3 is CASSKQGPYEQYF. Here the CDR3 DNA reads TGTGCCAGCAGTAAACAGGGTCCCTACGAGCAGTACTTC.

This clonotype was detected many times. V and J are TRBV12-3 or TRBV12-4 and TRBJ1-2; D not certain. This CDR3 region has 11 residues. The V end lost 7 bases, the J end lost 7 bases, and 10 bases lay between the germline ends. CDR3 region: CASTARVGYTF. The CDR3 DNA is TGTGCCAGCACCGCCCGGGTTGGCTACACCTTC.

Here the CDR3 DNA reads TGCGCCAGCCGAGGGACTAGCGGGGCCGAGCAGTACTTC. Protein product: CASRGTSGAEQYF. This sequence joins TRBV10-2 and TRBJ2-7; 13 bases line up with TRBD2. From germline, CDR1 is WSHSY and CDR2 SAAADI. J gave up 6 bases and V 8 bases, and 4 bases lay outside the gene matches. There are 13 residues in the CDR3.

This clonotype was observed many times. CDR3 amino acids: CASSLRPGGTGEQFF. CDR3 bases: TGTGCCAGCAGTTTACGACCGGGAGGAACGGGTGAGCAGTTCTTC. J is TRBJ2-1 and V is TRBV27; TRBD2 matches 7 bases. The CDR3 spans 15 residues. The germline V gene has CDR1 MNHEY and CDR2 SMNVEV (reference sequence). After removal of 2 bases from V and 9 bases from J, the junction contained 10 bases not matched to a gene.

Ten or more counts support this clonotype. The chain uses TRBV5-6 and TRBJ1-2; tentative D call: TRBD1 (6 bases). V shed 4 bases and J shed 2 bases, with 12 bases lying between them. CDR3 length: 14 amino acids. CDR1 SGHDT and CDR2 YYEEEE come from the germline V gene. CDR3 residues: CASSPVQGNYGYTF. In DNA, the CDR3 is TGTGCCAGCAGCCCGGTTCAGGGGAACTATGGCTACACCTTC.

This clonotype was counted a few times. This CDR3 is CASSSRDRAWETQYF. CDR3 DNA sequence: TGTGCCAGCAGTTCTCGGGACAGGGCGTGGGAGACCCAGTACTTC. This sequence joins TRBV12-3 or TRBV12-4 and TRBJ2-5; 9 bases match TRBD1. CDR3 length equals 15 residues. V shed 4 bases, J shed 5 bases, and the junction held 8 bases outside the gene matches.

The table lists this clonotype with a few counts. The chain combines TRBV20-1 with TRBJ2-1, with TRBD1 identical over 7 bases. CDR1 is DFQATT and CDR2 is SNEGSKA in the germline V gene (reference sequence). V shed 6 bases, J shed 4 bases, and the junction held 9 bases outside the gene matches. CDR3 length: 14 amino acids. This CDR3 reads CSAHGQALYNEQFF. The CDR3 DNA reads TGCAGTGCCCATGGACAGGCCCTATACAATGAGCAGTTCTTC.

A note on this clonotype: The germline gene is not matched at one end of the junction; a read error may be the cause. This chain connects TRBV7-2 to TRBJ2-5; TRBD2 matches at 7 bases. The CDR3 spans 15 residues. Germline values: CDR1 SGHTA, CDR2 FQGNSA. The CDR3 loop reads CASRLVAPRPGGQYF. Written as DNA, the CDR3 is TGTGCCAGCAGGTTAGTGGCCCCCCGACCGGGGGGTCAGTACTTC.

This clonotype was seen ten or more times. The gene calls are TRBV12-3 or TRBV12-4 and TRBJ1-1; D unresolved. V lost 3 bases and J lost 1, with 9 bases in between. The CDR3 has 14 residues. CDR3 bases: TGTGCCAGCAGTTTTTGGAAGAAGAACACTGAAGCTTTCTTT. Its translation: CASSFWKKNTEAFF.

The chain is built from TRBV30 and TRBJ1-5; 7 bases match TRBD1. V trimming: 2 bases; J trimming: 0 bases; junction bases outside the gene matches: 7. The germline CDR1 and CDR2 sequences are GTSNPN and SVGIG (reference sequence). The length of the CDR3 is 16 residues. The CDR3, as DNA: TGTGCCTGGAGTTCAAACAGGGGCTATAGCAATCAGCCCCAGCATTTT. It codes for CAWSSNRGYSNQPQHF.

This clonotype appeared a few times. V gene TRBV7-2 combines with J gene TRBJ2-4; weak D call: TRBD2 (7 bases). Germline V gene sequence: CDR1 SGHTA, CDR2 FQGNSA. The CDR3 extends over 15 amino acids. Trimming removed 10 bases from V and 1 base from J, with 17 bases in between. CDR3 sequence: CATNPGGAAKNIQYF. The CDR3, as DNA: TGTGCCACCAATCCGGGGGGCGCGGCCAAAAACATTCAGTACTTC.

Worth noting for this clonotype: A single base separates this from a much larger clone, so it may be a read error. The chain has TRBV27 and TRBJ2-1; D is uncertain. Germline V CDR1 and CDR2: MNHEY, SMNVEV (reference sequence). CDR3 length equals 14 residues. In DNA form, the CDR3 reads TGTGCCAGCAGTTCCGTCCTGGGCTACAATCAGCAGTTCTTC. Translated, it gives CASSSVLGYNQQFF.

This clonotype has at least ten counts. This rearrangement joins TRBV6-5 to TRBJ1-1; 10 nucleotides match TRBD1. The CDR3 runs to 14 residues. V gave up 4 bases and J gave up 5 bases; unmatched junction bases: 4. Germline loops: CDR1 MNHEY, CDR2 SVGAGI. This CDR3 is CASSWDRGGTEAFF. CDR3 nucleotides: TGTGCCAGCAGTTGGGACAGGGGCGGGACTGAAGCTTTCTTT.

This clonotype was counted between two and nine times. The V and J genes are TRBV20-1 and TRBJ2-7; TRBD1 might be the D (5 bases). V shed 6 bases and J shed 5 bases, with 14 bases lying between them. This CDR3 has 12 residues. CDR1 DFQATT and CDR2 SNEGSKA come from the germline V gene (reference sequence). CDR3 region: CSAPQGSHEQYF. The CDR3 region has the DNA TGCAGTGCCCCTCAGGGTTCCCACGAGCAGTACTTC.

This clonotype was seen a few times. J is TRBJ2-2 and V is TRBV19; 8 nucleotides line up with TRBD1. The CDR3 has 12 residues. Germline CDR1 reads LNHDA; CDR2 reads SQIVND (reference sequence). J lost 6 bases, V lost 8 bases, and 2 bases had no gene match. Here the CDR3 DNA reads TGTGCCAGTCCAGGGGGCCCCGGGGAGCTGTTTTTT. Protein product: CASPGGPGELFF. Variable domain in full (rest from reference TRBV19 and TRBJ2-2): DGGITQSPKYLFRKEGQNVTLSCEQNLNHDAMYWYRQDPGQGLRLIYYSQIVNDFQKGDIAEGYSVSREKKESFPLTVTSAQKNPTAFYLCASPGGPGELFFGEGSRLTVL.

Many counts were recorded for this clonotype. This chain links TRBV28 with TRBJ2-5, with a weak D call TRBD1 (5 bases). CDR3 size: 15 residues. The V and J ends lost 6 bases and 7 bases respectively, with 21 bases between them. Germline V gives CDR1 MDHEN, CDR2 SYDVKM. The CDR3 coding sequence is TGTGCCAGCAGCGGCCTGGACATCGATCCGGGGACCCAGTACTTC. As protein: CASSGLDIDPGTQYF.

This clonotype was detected ten times or more. The genes are TRBV28 and TRBJ2-7, with 12 bases that match TRBD2. V was clipped by 4 bases and J by 3 bases; unmatched bases: 7. Germline V gives CDR1 MDHEN, CDR2 SYDVKM. The CDR3 covers 16 residues. Written as DNA, the CDR3 is TGTGCCAGCAGTTATCCGACTAGCGGGAGTGGCTACGAGCAGTACTTC. This sequence encodes CASSYPTSGSGYEQYF.

The chain links TRBV7-6 to TRBJ2-1, with 7 bases fitting TRBD2. V dropped 1 base and J dropped 4; count of bases not matched to a gene: 10. This CDR3 spans 17 amino acids. In germline, CDR1 is SGHVS, CDR2 FNYEAQ. This chain's CDR3 is CASSLGTPGGVYNEQFF. The CDR3 nucleotides are TGTGCCAGCAGCTTAGGGACCCCTGGGGGGGTATACAATGAGCAGTTCTTC. The whole variable domain, remainder taken from reference TRBV7-6 and TRBJ2-1, is GAGVSQSPRYKVTKRGQDVALRCDPISGHVSLYWYRQALGQGPEFLTYFNYEAQQDKSGLPNDRFSAERPEGSISTLTIQRTEQRDSAMYRCASSLGTPGGVYNEQFFGPGTRLTVL.

This clonotype was detected a few times. The chain uses TRBV27 and TRBJ2-1; 7 bases line up with TRBD1. This CDR3 region has 14 residues. Unmatched junction bases numbered 5, after V lost 4 bases and J lost 5 bases. Per the germline V gene, CDR1 is MNHEY and CDR2 is SMNVEV (reference sequence). The CDR3 sequence is CASSSRDRDNEQFF. The CDR3 DNA follows: TGTGCCAGCAGTTCCCGAGACAGGGACAATGAGCAGTTCTTC.

This clonotype was counted many times. The genes are TRBV10-2 and TRBJ2-1; 8 nucleotides line up with TRBD2. Germline CDR1 reads WSHSY; CDR2 reads SAAADI. CDR3 length: 16 residues. V lost 10 bases, J lost 0 bases, and 11 bases stayed unmatched. The CDR3 DNA is TGCGCCACCCAAGGGTCAGCGGGGGTCTCCTACAATGAGCAGTTCTTC. As protein: CATQGSAGVSYNEQFF.

The table lists this clonotype with a few counts. V gene TRBV7-9 combines with J gene TRBJ2-5; 7 bases match TRBD1. Germline lookup yields CDR1 SEHNR and CDR2 FQNEAQ (reference sequence). This CDR3 is 15 amino acids long. Trimming cost V 7 bases and J 4 bases; bases outside gene matches: 12. The CDR3 bases are TGTGCCAGCACCAGAGGGGGCCTCGCGAGAGAGACCCAGTACTTC. Its protein is CASTRGGLARETQYF.